This TCR beta chain is from a study of naive and memory T cell subsets listed by TCRdb under 2017. For the study in its entirety: The study applied an open-source, UMI-based TCR alpha and beta sequencing pipeline to sorted naive and memory peripheral blood T cell subsets. Complete agreement was observed between the functional CMV T cell responses and the IgG serology results. RNA was DNase-treated and reverse transcribed with TCR constant-region primers, mostly using SuperScript III.

At the junction V is shortened by 1 base and J by 2 bases; bases outside the gene matches: 8. Reading from cysteine to phenylalanine, the CDR3 counts 17 amino acids. The DNA shown is the 51-base CDR3, in frame from base 1. As encoded in the germline V gene (reference sequence), CDR1 is LNHNV while CDR2 is YYDKDF. The paper's findings and limits, for the study overall: The repertoire findings for the naive and memory subsets could not be validated against a ground truth because none was available. TCR abundance followed a power law whose exponent differed between naive and memory subsets but was consistent across the three individuals. Each clonotype was defined as a single alpha or beta chain sequence rather than as a paired alpha/beta receptor. RNA-based TCR counts may be influenced by expression changes linked to T cell activation and differentiation. Gini index rose and Shannon and inverse Simpson diversity fell from naive through CM, EM and EMRA in both CD4 and CD8 cells. Following error correction, more than 95% of naive TCR sequences occurred only once, which made naive abundance distributions much steeper than those of memory subsets. A few larger clonotypes were present in naive repertoires, especially CD8 naive repertoires, and these clonotypes were possibly memory cells re-expressing CD45RA.

TCR alpha and beta chain libraries were amplified separately from the second PCR step onward. To determine each donor's CMV status, fresh PBMCs were stimulated overnight with CMV viral lysate, and IFNgamma production from CD4+ T cells was then assessed. Using Miltenyi beads, CD4 T cells were first positively selected, and CD8 T cells were then positively selected from the CD4-negative fraction. Cells were stained for CD3, CD4, CD8, CD45RA, CD27 and a live/dead dye and were sorted on a BD Aria II into four subsets based on CD45RA and CD27. A few healthy volunteers provided blood, and each donor's sample was split into CD4 and CD8 T cells and then further divided into four differentiation subsets. Around 110 ml of peripheral blood was taken from each donor, and PBMC were separated by density-gradient centrifugation on Ficoll-Paque PLUS. After sorting, cells were lysed in RLT buffer, RNA was extracted using a Qiagen RNeasy kit, and the extracted RNA was stored at -80 degrees C.

Library prep was done by UMI-ligation and nested PCR. The beta constant-region primer consisted of an equimolar mixture of two oligonucleotides that together covered TRBC1 and TRBC2. The ligated cDNA went through four rounds of PCR with nested alpha and beta constant-region primers together with the SP2 primer. T4 RNA ligase 1 ligated a single-stranded oligonucleotide carrying the SP2 primer and a 12-nucleotide UMI to the cDNA 3' end. The ligation reaction was kept at 16 degrees C for about 19-24 hours. PCR2 was typically performed as a SYBR Green qPCR and was stopped at a predetermined threshold so that over-amplification was prevented. All purifications after the first were performed with Agencourt AMPure XP magnetic beads. Libraries were quantified by Qubit and checked on a TapeStation, where a main peak was expected near 650 bp. Pooled libraries were sequenced on an Illumina MiSeq with v2 2x251 paired-end kits, typically giving roughly 0.95-2.3 million reads per sample. Libraries were pooled at around 4 nM per sample, and about 4.5-7% PhiX was added to improve cluster recognition. The authors' analysis ran thus. V and J genes were assigned to Demultiplexor-processed FASTQ reads by Decombinator through tag matching, with a single base-pair mismatch being allowed. By using UMIs, Collapsinator corrected both sequencing errors and the frequency errors caused by PCR heterogeneity. CDR3Translator translated TCRs and extracted CDR3s from the conserved cysteine to the FGXG phenylalanine, flagging non-productive sequences. Gini, Shannon entropy and inverse Simpson indices were computed after subsampling the repertoires to the same number of UMI-defined TCRs. Within the linear range, a power law was fitted to clonotype abundance distributions using maximum likelihood. Similar UMI counts, unique TCR numbers and clonal distributions were obtained with the pipeline and with MIGEC on one naive CD8 sample. One analysis removed from the naive repertoire any naive TCRs that were also found in any memory subset from the same donor. A set of several thousand CMV-associated CDR3 sequences, compiled from VDJdb and a published dataset, was used to search the repertoires. Using fastp at Q25 and MiXCR, TCRdb reprocessed the public reads and kept productive beta chains. Duplicate CDR3 protein sequences are folded into a single record with the most common DNA and genes. TCRdb, not the original authors, processed these V and J calls. For this sample the table gives around 140,000 distinct CDR3 sequences, of which about a fifth were detected only once. The top ten constitute approximately 0.63% of the sample.

Comment on this clonotype: The antigen it recognizes is unknown. Per-base quality was not reported, and no clone a single base away is much larger than it.

The specimen sequenced was naive CD8+ T cells from blood. The cell subset or site label, as the study defines it: naive T cells, CD45RA high CD27+. The TCR sequence derives from a human donor in good health. The V and J genes are TRBV15 and TRBJ2-3; 8 central bases correspond to TRBD2. The DNA sequence is TGTGCCACCAGCAGAGTGTCAGCGGGGGAGATCACAGATACGCAGTATTTT. It translates as CATSRVSAGEITDTQYF.